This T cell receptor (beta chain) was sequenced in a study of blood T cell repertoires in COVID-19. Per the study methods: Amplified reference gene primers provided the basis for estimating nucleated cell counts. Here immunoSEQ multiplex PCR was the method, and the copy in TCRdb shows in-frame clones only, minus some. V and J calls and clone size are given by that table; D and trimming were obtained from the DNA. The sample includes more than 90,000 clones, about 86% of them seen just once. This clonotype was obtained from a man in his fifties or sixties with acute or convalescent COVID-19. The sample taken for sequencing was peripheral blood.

The DNA of the CDR3 is TGTGCCAGCAGTCTTAGAAGCTCTGGGGCCAACGTCCTGACTTTC. Its protein product is CASSLRSSGANVLTF. The chain combines TRBV13 with TRBJ2-6; D gene ambiguous. Germline assignment: CDR1 PRHDT and CDR2 FYEKMQ (reference sequence). V was clipped by 6 bases and J by 0 bases, with 9 bases between them. The CDR3 is made up of 15 amino acids.